The source of this TCR beta chain is a study of T cells after yellow fever vaccination. Study background: The SMART-Seq v4 Ultra Low Input method served to prepare the low-cell-number fractions. General observations from the study: In post-booster samples, most primary-vaccination clones reappeared (about 97% CD4, 88% CD8).

V lost 4 bases and J lost 4, with 17 bases in between. This CDR3 contains 16 residues. From germline, CDR1 is DFQATT and CDR2 SNEGSKA (reference sequence). This clonotype has just a few counts. The antigen remains undetermined. The TCR cDNA carried a universal primer site and UMIs from 5'RACE template switching. TCRdb recomputed calls from the 5' RACE reads with MiXCR, one row per CDR3 protein. The sample consists of 300,000 to 450,000 distinct CDR3 sequences, approximately 6% of them appearing once. Sequences were derived from PBMCs, sampled 5 days after the yellow fever booster vaccination. The chain is built from TRBV20-1 and TRBJ1-6, with D unresolved. This clonotype was obtained from a man aged 30 to 39 who received the YFV17D yellow fever vaccine. The CDR3 bases are TGCAGTGCTAAAGGTCCTAAGGCGGTTTATAATTCACCCCTCCACTTT. Translation gives CSAKGPKAVYNSPLHF.